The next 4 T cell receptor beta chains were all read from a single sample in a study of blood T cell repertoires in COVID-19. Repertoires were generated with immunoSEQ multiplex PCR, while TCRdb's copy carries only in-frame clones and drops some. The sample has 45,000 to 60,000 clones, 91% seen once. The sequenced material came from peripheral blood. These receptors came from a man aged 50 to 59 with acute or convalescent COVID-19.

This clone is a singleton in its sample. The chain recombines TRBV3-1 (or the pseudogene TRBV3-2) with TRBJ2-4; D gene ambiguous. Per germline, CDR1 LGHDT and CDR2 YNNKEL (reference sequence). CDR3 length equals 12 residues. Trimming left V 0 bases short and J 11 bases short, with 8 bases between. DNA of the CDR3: TGTGCCAGCAGCCAAGATGTAGTGGTTCAGTACTTC. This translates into CASSQDVVVQYF.

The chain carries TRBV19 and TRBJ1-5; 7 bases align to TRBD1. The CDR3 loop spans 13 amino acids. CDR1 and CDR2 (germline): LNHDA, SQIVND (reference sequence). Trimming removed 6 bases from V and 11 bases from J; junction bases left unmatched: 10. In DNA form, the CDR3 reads TGTGCCAGTAGCCGGGACAGTTTTTTGACCCAGCATTTT. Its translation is CASSRDSFLTQHF.

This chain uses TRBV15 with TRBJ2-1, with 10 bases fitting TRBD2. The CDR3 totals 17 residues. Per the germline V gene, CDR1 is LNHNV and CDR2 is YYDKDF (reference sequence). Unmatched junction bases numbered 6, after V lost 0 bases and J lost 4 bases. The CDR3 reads CATSRETAGGPYNEQFF. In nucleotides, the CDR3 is TGTGCCACCAGCAGAGAGACAGCGGGGGGGCCATACAATGAGCAGTTCTTC.

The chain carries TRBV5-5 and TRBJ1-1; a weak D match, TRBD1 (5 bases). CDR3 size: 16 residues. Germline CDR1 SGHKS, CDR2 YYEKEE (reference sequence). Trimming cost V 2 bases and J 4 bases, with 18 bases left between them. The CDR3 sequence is CASSFEVNSGGTEAFF. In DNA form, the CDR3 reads TGTGCCAGCAGCTTTGAGGTTAACTCGGGGGGCACTGAAGCTTTCTTT.